This passage covers 20 T cell receptor beta chains from one sample sequenced in a study of blood T cell repertoires in COVID-19 (TCRdb year 2020). To prepare the library, the immunoSEQ multiplex PCR assay was applied. TCRdb obtained this table from immuneACCESS and retained in-frame rearrangements with V and J assigned. These tables miss some clones; where compared with another copy, unresolved V genes account for less than half of the shortfall, and the remainder is unexplained. The sample contains about 190,000 clones, about 83% of them found a single time. The top ten constitute 5% to 6.5% of the sample. Sequencing was carried out using peripheral blood. The origin of the receptors is a woman in her 70s with active or convalescent COVID-19.

This chain links TRBV2 with TRBJ2-2; TRBD1 matches 7 bases. V shed 5 bases, J shed 6 bases, and the junction held 6 bases outside the gene matches. Germline CDR1 SNHLY, CDR2 FYNNEI. This CDR3 contains 14 residues. The CDR3 sequence is CASSTTGAAGELFF. In nucleotides, the CDR3 is TGTGCCAGCAGTACAACAGGGGCCGCCGGGGAGCTGTTTTTT.

This clone was observed a handful of times. The CDR3 coding sequence is TGTGCCAGCAGTTGGACAGGGTCAGATACGCAGTATTTT. It is translated as CASSWTGSDTQYF. The chain is built from TRBV6-4 and TRBJ2-3; TRBD1 matches at 8 bases. The junction had 2 bases not matched to a gene; V was cut back by 5 bases and J by 4 bases. CDR1 is MRHNA and CDR2 is SNTAGT in the germline V gene. The CDR3 extends over 13 amino acids.

The chain recombines TRBV5-1 with TRBJ2-3; maybe TRBD2 (6 bases). The germline V gene encodes CDR1 SGHRS and CDR2 YFSETQ. Trimming left V 4 bases short and J 2 bases short, with 17 bases between. The CDR3 is 16 amino acids. In nucleotides, the CDR3 is TGCGCCAGCAGCGTCCGGGGCGGGACCTTCACAGATACGCAGTATTTT. As protein: CASSVRGGTFTDTQYF.

The V and J genes are TRBV3-1 (or the pseudogene TRBV3-2) and TRBJ2-7; no clear D. This CDR3 is 10 amino acids long. Germline lookup yields CDR1 LGHDT and CDR2 YNNKEL (reference sequence). V lost 6 bases and J lost 7, with 7 bases in between. CDR3 protein: CASSNGEQYF. The CDR3 DNA reads TGTGCCAGCAGTAACGGGGAGCAGTACTTC.

CDR3 loop: CASSLTGMVQETQYF. In DNA form, the CDR3 reads TGTGCCAGCAGCCTAACGGGAATGGTGCAAGAGACCCAGTACTTC. The V gene is TRBV28, the J gene TRBJ2-5; weak D call: TRBD2 (5 bases). Per the germline V gene, CDR1 is MDHEN and CDR2 is SYDVKM. Trimming stripped 6 bases from V and 2 bases from J, with 16 bases between. The CDR3 loop spans 15 amino acids.

The chain links TRBV4-1 to TRBJ2-7; tentative D call: TRBD2 (6 bases). In germline, CDR1 is MGHRA, CDR2 YSYEKL. Trimming cost V 4 bases and J 2 bases, with 18 bases left between them. The CDR3 has 16 amino acids. The CDR3: CASSPYGTRLAYEQYF. The CDR3 bases are TGCGCCAGCAGCCCTTACGGGACTCGATTGGCCTACGAGCAGTACTTC.

V usage is TRBV5-1 and J usage is TRBJ2-1, with 8 bases lining up with TRBD1. After removal of 0 bases from V and 8 bases from J, the junction contained 7 bases not matched to a gene. CDR1 is SGHRS and CDR2 is YFSETQ in the germline V gene. There are 15 residues in the CDR3. The CDR3 nucleotides read TGCGCCAGCAGCTTGGGTCAGGGGGCGCGGTATGAGCAGTTCTTC. Translated, it gives CASSLGQGARYEQFF.

The rearrangement uses TRBV4-2 and TRBJ2-1, with a possible D match to TRBD2 (5 bases). CDR1 and CDR2 from the germline V gene are LGHNA and YNFKEQ. The CDR3 has 12 residues. V gave up 3 bases and J gave up 5 bases, with 5 bases separating them. Here the CDR3 DNA reads TGTGCCAGCAGCCACGGGGACAATGAGCAGTTCTTC. It encodes CASSHGDNEQFF.

The chain is built from TRBV10-2 and TRBJ2-7; possibly TRBD1 for D (6 bases). The length of the CDR3 is 13 residues. V was cut by 6 bases and J by 1 base, with 10 bases left in between. Per germline, CDR1 WSHSY and CDR2 SAAADI. The DNA for the CDR3 is TGCGCCAGCAGGCCAGGACAGTCCTACGAGCAGTACTTC. Protein product: CASRPGQSYEQYF.

The V gene is TRBV6-2 or TRBV6-3, the J gene TRBJ2-1, with 14 bases lining up with TRBD2. This CDR3 has 19 residues. The germline CDR1 and CDR2 sequences are MNHEY and SVGEGT. J gave up 0 bases and V 6 bases, and 10 bases lay outside the gene matches. The CDR3 loop reads CASSGLAGGQRSSYNEQFF. DNA of the CDR3: TGTGCCAGCAGCGGACTAGCGGGAGGCCAGAGAAGCTCCTACAATGAGCAGTTCTTC.

The rearrangement joins TRBV28 to TRBJ1-2, with D unresolved. This CDR3 comprises 12 residues. Germline loops: CDR1 MDHEN, CDR2 SYDVKM. In DNA, the CDR3 is TGTGGGGAAGGGAGTCCTACCTATGGCTACACCTTC. It is translated as CGEGSPTYGYTF.

This rearrangement joins TRBV5-1 to TRBJ1-6; 8 positions match TRBD1. Germline CDR1 SGHRS, CDR2 YFSETQ. CDR3 length equals 15 residues. V was clipped by 0 bases and J by 15 bases; unmatched bases: 11. The CDR3 here is CASSLADREGLGLHF. CDR3 DNA: TGCGCCAGCAGCTTGGCGGACAGGGAGGGTCTGGGCCTCCACTTT.

The chain combines TRBV18 with TRBJ2-7, with 8 bases lining up with TRBD2. The CDR3 has 14 amino acids. V lost 4 bases, J lost 5 bases, and 7 bases stayed unmatched. The V gene's germline CDR1 is KGHSH and CDR2 LQKENI. The CDR3 region is CASSLGTSSDEQYF. For the CDR3, the DNA is TGTGCCAGCTCACTGGGGACTAGTTCCGACGAGCAGTACTTC.

The chain employs TRBV7-8 and TRBJ2-1, with TRBD2 matching over 7 bases. V was clipped by 3 bases and J by 2 bases; unmatched bases: 4. The CDR3 has 15 residues. The germline gives CDR1 SGHVS, CDR2 FQNEAQ. CDR3 protein: CASSFRDYPYNEQFF. CDR3 DNA sequence: TGTGCCAGCAGCTTCAGGGACTACCCCTACAATGAGCAGTTCTTC. The whole variable domain, remainder taken from reference TRBV7-8 and TRBJ2-1, is GAGVSQSPRYKVAKRGQDVALRCDPISGHVSLFWYQQALGQGPEFLTYFQNEAQLDKSGLPSDRFFAERPEGSVSTLKIQRTQQEDSAVYLCASSFRDYPYNEQFFGPGTRLTVL.

This rearrangement joins TRBV1 to TRBJ1-1; the tabulated D call, TRBD1, remains unverified against the DNA. TRBV1 represents a pseudogene. The CDR3 spans 16 residues. CDR3 DNA: TGCACCAGCAGCCCCTACGGTAACAGGGGGTGGACTGAAGCTTTCTTT. It translates to CTSSPYGNRGWTEAFF.

The V and J genes are TRBV6-2 or TRBV6-3 and TRBJ2-1, with 8 bases fitting TRBD1. Trimming took 5 bases from V and 15 from J; bases not matched to a gene: 12. Germline CDR1 MNHEY, CDR2 SVGEGT. This CDR3 spans 13 amino acids. CDR3 in amino acids: CASSAPVGQGGFF. In DNA, the CDR3 is TGTGCCAGCAGTGCCCCCGTCGGACAGGGCGGGTTCTTC.

Only one count was recorded for this clone. V is TRBV6-5 and J is TRBJ2-3, with 7 bases that match TRBD2. The J segment lost 4 bases and the V segment lost 0 bases, leaving 4 bases of the junction unmatched. CDR3 length: 15 amino acids. CDR1 and CDR2 from the germline V gene are MNHEY and SVGAGI. CDR3: CASSYSGLKPDTQYF. The CDR3 DNA is TGTGCCAGCAGTTACTCGGGACTAAAGCCAGATACGCAGTATTTT.

Details on this clone: The junction and the germline gene differ at one end; a read error may be behind it. The rearrangement uses TRBV6-5 and TRBJ2-3; no reliable D call. The germline V gene has CDR1 MNHEY and CDR2 SVGAGI. This CDR3 region has 13 residues. The CDR3 nucleotides read TGTGCCACCAGTTTACTAACACAAGATACGCAGTATTTT. As protein: CATSLLTQDTQYF.

This clone was counted only a few times. The chain employs TRBV5-1 and TRBJ2-3; D perhaps matches TRBD2 (7 bases). The germline CDR1 and CDR2 sequences are SGHRS and YFSETQ. The CDR3 loop spans 17 amino acids. The ends were cut back, 4 bases at V and 4 bases at J, with 22 bases in the middle. CDR3 sequence reads: CASSPLGGGRISDTQYF. For the CDR3, the DNA is TGCGCCAGCAGCCCCCTGGGGGGCGGGAGAATATCAGATACGCAGTATTTT.

V gene TRBV9 combines with J gene TRBJ2-1; 11 nucleotides align to TRBD2. V trimming: 0 bases; J trimming: 8 bases; junction bases outside the gene matches: 16. CDR3 length: 19 residues. Germline V gene sequence: CDR1 SGDLS, CDR2 YYNGEE. The CDR3 is CASSVGFQASGRIKDEQFF. CDR3 DNA sequence: TGTGCCAGCAGCGTAGGGTTTCAAGCTAGCGGGAGGATTAAAGATGAGCAGTTCTTC.